One sample yielded the 20 T cell receptor beta chains listed below, sequenced in a study of control samples from healthy donors and cancer patients. Only in-frame clones appear in the TCRdb table, and some are missing; sequencing was by immunoSEQ multiplex PCR. This table holds fewer than 70,000 clones, around 84% found once. Material for sequencing was PBMCs. The receptors were gathered from a woman aged 45 to 65 with lung cancer.

The V gene is TRBV5-5, the J gene TRBJ2-3; TRBD1 agrees at 9 bases. CDR1 and CDR2 (germline): SGHKS, YYEKEE (reference sequence). This CDR3 spans 16 amino acids. With V trimmed by 5 bases and J by 0 bases, 7 bases remained unmatched. The CDR3 sequence is CASRVNRGHSTDTQYF. As DNA, the CDR3 is TGTGCCAGCAGAGTAAACAGGGGGCATAGCACAGATACGCAGTATTTT.

The J gene is TRBJ1-1, the V gene TRBV19; 8 bases match TRBD1. Trimming took 0 bases from V and 2 from J; bases not matched to a gene: 2. The CDR3 sequence is 15 residues long. CDR1 is LNHDA, CDR2 SQIVND, per germline (reference sequence). CDR3 coding DNA: TGTGCCAGTAGTATAGATACAGGGGGAAACACTGAAGCTTTCTTT. It encodes CASSIDTGGNTEAFF. Full variable domain (remainder filled in from reference TRBV19 and TRBJ1-1): DGGITQSPKYLFRKEGQNVTLSCEQNLNHDAMYWYRQDPGQGLRLIYYSQIVNDFQKGDIAEGYSVSREKKESFPLTVTSAQKNPTAFYLCASSIDTGGNTEAFFGQGTRLTVV.

The chain has TRBV6-5 and TRBJ1-5; the D gene is possibly TRBD1 (6 bases). The CDR3 has 15 amino acids. From germline, CDR1 is MNHEY and CDR2 SVGAGI. V gave up 8 bases and J gave up 4 bases, with 18 bases separating them. The CDR3 coding sequence is TGTGCCAGCTCCGAAGCGGGTAGGGGGAATCAGCCCCAGCATTTT. Protein: CASSEAGRGNQPQHF.

The J gene is TRBJ1-2, the V gene TRBV12-3 or TRBV12-4; D is unresolved. V was trimmed by 8 bases and J by 5 bases, leaving 15 bases between them. The CDR3 extends over 13 amino acids. CDR3 sequence reads: CASAFAKVYGYTF. CDR3 coding DNA: TGTGCCAGCGCCTTCGCCAAGGTATATGGCTACACCTTC.

V is TRBV7-2 and J is TRBJ2-3; D perhaps matches TRBD2 (5 bases). CDR1 is SGHTA and CDR2 is FQGNSA in the germline V gene. V was pared by 2 bases and J by 2 bases, with 14 bases between. The CDR3 loop spans 16 amino acids. The CDR3 here is CASSLLGSGFTDTQYF. CDR3 DNA: TGTGCCAGCAGCTTATTAGGTTCGGGGTTCACAGATACGCAGTATTTT.

This rearrangement joins TRBV6-4 to TRBJ2-1; possibly TRBD1 for D (5 bases). Trimming removed 4 bases at V and 6 bases at J, with 13 bases between. CDR1 MRHNA and CDR2 SNTAGT come from the germline V gene. The CDR3 totals 14 residues. The CDR3 protein is CASSATQGTNEQFF. In DNA, the CDR3 is TGTGCCAGCAGTGCGACCCAGGGAACCAATGAGCAGTTCTTC.

The rearrangement joins TRBV15 to TRBJ1-2; no definite D call. The CDR3 extends over 15 amino acids. V lost 3 bases and J 5 bases, leaving 16 bases between the germline ends. From germline, CDR1 is LNHNV and CDR2 YYDKDF (reference sequence). The CDR3 reads CATSSPSLMGYGYTF. CDR3 in DNA: TGTGCCACCAGCAGCCCGTCTCTGATGGGGTATGGCTACACCTTC.

This chain links TRBV3-1 (or the pseudogene TRBV3-2) with TRBJ2-7; D is ambiguous. Trimming removed 4 bases at V and 9 bases at J, with 22 bases between. CDR3 size: 15 residues. Germline V gene sequence: CDR1 LGHDT, CDR2 YNNKEL (reference sequence). The CDR3 nucleotides are TGTGCCAGCAGCCGCCATAGAGGAGAGATTGCGTTGCAGTACTTC. As protein: CASSRHRGEIALQYF.

The J gene is TRBJ2-1, the V gene TRBV19; 10 bases are a match to TRBD1. Trimming at V came to 5 bases and at J to 5 bases, leaving 9 bases not matched to a gene. This CDR3 region has 16 residues. Germline V CDR1 and CDR2: LNHDA, SQIVND (reference sequence). The CDR3 sequence: CASSPSTGTGDNEQFF. CDR3 sequence (DNA): TGTGCCAGTAGTCCAAGCACCGGGACAGGGGACAATGAGCAGTTCTTC.

V gene TRBV6-2 or TRBV6-3 combines with J gene TRBJ1-6, with D unresolved. CDR1 is MNHEY and CDR2 is SVGEGT in the germline V gene. V lost 5 bases and J lost 8, with 7 bases in between. The CDR3 is 12 residues long. The CDR3 sequence: CASSHSDSPLHF. In DNA form, the CDR3 reads TGTGCCAGCAGTCATTCGGATTCACCCCTCCACTTT.

This chain's CDR3 is CASSYSGRTGTGTQYF. The DNA of the CDR3 is TGTGCCAGCAGTTACTCGGGGCGTACCGGCACAGGGACCCAGTACTTC. V gene TRBV6-5 combines with J gene TRBJ2-5; tentatively, D is TRBD1 (5 bases). Germline CDR1 is MNHEY and CDR2 is SVGAGI. This CDR3 spans 16 amino acids. The ends were cut back, 0 bases at V and 7 bases at J, with 18 bases in the middle.

This rearrangement joins TRBV5-1 to TRBJ2-5, with TRBD1 matching over 9 bases. The CDR3 length is 15 residues. V shed 4 bases, J shed 4 bases, and the junction held 8 bases outside the gene matches. Germline assignment: CDR1 SGHRS and CDR2 YFSETQ. CDR3 amino acids: CASSPVDRGRETQYF. The DNA of the CDR3 is TGCGCCAGCAGCCCAGTCGACAGGGGGAGAGAGACCCAGTACTTC.

This clone showed up just once. The genes are TRBV13 and TRBJ2-7; no clear D. CDR1 and CDR2 (germline): PRHDT, FYEKMQ (reference sequence). This CDR3 region has 14 residues. Trimming shortened V by 4 bases and J by 6 bases, and 16 bases separated the two germline ends. CDR3 bases: TGTGCCAGCAGCTCTTGGACGTCCCTGTTCGAGCAGTACTTC. Translating gives CASSSWTSLFEQYF.

The chain has TRBV5-1 and TRBJ2-6, with D perhaps matching TRBD2 (6 bases). The germline CDR1 and CDR2 sequences are SGHRS and YFSETQ. Trimming pared 4 bases from V and 2 bases from J, leaving 22 bases between. There are 19 residues in the CDR3. CDR3 amino acids: CASSLLGTSLGTGANVLTF. CDR3 DNA sequence: TGCGCCAGCAGCCTCCTTGGGACTTCCCTGGGTACTGGGGCCAACGTCCTGACTTTC.

V usage is TRBV11-3 and J usage is TRBJ1-2, with D perhaps matching TRBD1 (6 bases). There are 13 residues in the CDR3. The V and J ends lost 4 bases and 2 bases respectively, with 8 bases between them. The germline V gene encodes CDR1 SGHNT and CDR2 YENEEA. DNA of the CDR3: TGTGCCAGCAGCTCCGACAGGAACTATGGCTACACCTTC. Protein product: CASSSDRNYGYTF.

The V gene is TRBV5-4, the J gene TRBJ2-3; tentatively, D is TRBD2 (6 bases). This CDR3 spans 17 amino acids. Trimming cost V 3 bases and J 1 base, with 18 bases left between them. Looked up from germline, CDR1 is SGHNT and CDR2 is YYREEE (reference sequence). The CDR3: CASSWRRAGLGTDTQYF. DNA for the CDR3: TGTGCCAGCAGCTGGAGGAGGGCGGGGTTGGGCACAGATACGCAGTATTTT.

The chain uses TRBV27 and TRBJ1-1, with TRBD1 matching 7 bases. The junction had 5 bases not matched to a gene; V was cut back by 5 bases and J by 2 bases. This CDR3 has 14 residues. Germline V gene data show CDR1 as MNHEY and CDR2 as SMNVEV (reference sequence). The CDR3 sequence is CASSTGQANTEAFF. The CDR3 nucleotides are TGTGCCAGCAGTACCGGACAGGCCAACACTGAAGCTTTCTTT.

This sequence joins TRBV20-1 and TRBJ1-2, with D possibly matching TRBD1 (6 bases). This CDR3 spans 13 amino acids. V was pared by 3 bases and J by 5 bases, with 13 bases between. Looked up from germline, CDR1 is DFQATT and CDR2 is SNEGSKA (reference sequence). The CDR3 nucleotides are TGCAGTGCTAGTGATGACAGGACATATGGCTACACCTTC. Its protein is CSASDDRTYGYTF.

The chain carries TRBV5-4 and TRBJ2-3, with a possible D match to TRBD2 (7 bases). The CDR3 length is 19 residues. CDR1 and CDR2 (germline): SGHNT, YYREEE (reference sequence). The ends were cut back, 4 bases at V and 2 bases at J, with 26 bases in the middle. The CDR3 reads CASSGTLGGAKRNTDTQYF. The CDR3 DNA reads TGTGCCAGCAGCGGAACATTGGGGGGGGCCAAAAGAAACACAGATACGCAGTATTTT.

The chain couples TRBV3-1 (or the pseudogene TRBV3-2) to TRBJ2-1, with D uncertain. The CDR3 runs to 12 residues. Between the trimmed V and J ends, which lost 1 base and 7 bases, there was a span of 5 bases. Germline loops: CDR1 LGHDT, CDR2 YNNKEL (reference sequence). CDR3 residues: CASSQVNNEQFF. CDR3 bases: TGTGCCAGCAGCCAAGTTAATAATGAGCAGTTCTTC.